The next 20 T cell receptor beta chains were all read from a single sample in a study of immune characterization of retroperitoneal liposarcoma. A single record per CDR3 protein comes from TCRdb applying MiXCR to the PCR reads. The sample lists around 13,000 distinct CDR3 sequences, roughly 50% occurring once. Sequencing used tumor tissue. These receptors all stem from a female donor with retroperitoneal liposarcoma.

V is TRBV27 and J is TRBJ2-1, with 11 bases matching TRBD2. CDR3 length: 17 amino acids. Germline V gene lookup returns CDR1 MNHEY and CDR2 SMNVEV (reference sequence). V lost 3 bases, J lost 5 bases, and 9 bases stayed unmatched. The CDR3 DNA is TGTGCCAGCAGTTTTGGTAGTGGACTAGCGGGCCACAATGAGCAGTTCTTC. This gives the protein CASSFGSGLAGHNEQFF.

This clonotype was picked up a small number of times. The genes are TRBV7-8 and TRBJ2-1; 7 bases align to TRBD2. Germline trimming cut 1 base from V and 10 bases from J; bases unmatched to any gene: 19. This CDR3 has 18 amino acids. CDR1 and CDR2 (germline): SGHVS, FQNEAQ. In nucleotides, the CDR3 is TGTGCCAGCAGCTTAGGGGGTGGAAGCGGGGTGAACACCTACGAGCAGTTCTTC. Encoded protein: CASSLGGGSGVNTYEQFF.

With respect to this clonotype: Given a much more abundant clone one base away, this may be a read error. The chain joins TRBV6-6 to TRBJ2-1; D may correspond to TRBD1 or TRBD2 (6 bases each). The CDR3 is made up of 16 amino acids. Per germline, CDR1 MNHNY and CDR2 SVGAGI (reference sequence). In DNA form, the CDR3 reads TGTGCCAGCAGTTACACGGGGGCAACAGTACACAATGAGCAGCTCTTC. Its translation: CASSYTGATVHNEQLF.

The genes are TRBV12-5 and TRBJ2-1; a weak D match, TRBD2 (6 bases). Germline lookup yields CDR1 LGHNT and CDR2 FRNRAP. The CDR3 contains 15 residues. V was trimmed by 6 bases and J by 1 base, leaving 13 bases between them. CDR3 DNA sequence: TGTGCTAGTGGCCCGGATCGGGGGTCCTACAATGAGCAGTTCTTC. Residues: CASGPDRGSYNEQFF.

The chain's CDR3 is CASSELRGETQYF. CDR3 nucleotide sequence: TGTGCCAGCAGTGAATTGAGGGGTGAGACGCAGTATTTT. The chain combines TRBV6-1 with TRBJ2-3, with D possibly called TRBD1 or TRBD2 (5 bases each). Germline lookup yields CDR1 MNHNS and CDR2 SASEGT. This CDR3 has 13 residues. V lost 2 bases, J lost 9 bases, and 12 bases lay in between.

This clonotype was found a few times. The chain carries TRBV7-2 and TRBJ2-1; 7 bases align to TRBD2. CDR1 SGHTA and CDR2 FQGNSA come from the germline V gene. The CDR3 is 14 residues long. The J segment lost 10 bases and the V segment lost 5 bases, leaving 11 bases of the junction unmatched. Written as DNA, the CDR3 is TGTGCCAGCAGCATCGGGGGGAGCCTCTACGAGCAGTTCTTC. It specifies CASSIGGSLYEQFF.

This clonotype is medium-sized in the sample. The chain has TRBV12-3 or TRBV12-4 and TRBJ2-1; D ambiguous. The end of the DNA fits TRBJ2-7 better, so the J call may be wrong. The CDR3 sequence is 11 residues long. The CDR3 spells CASSLEYEQYF. The DNA of the CDR3 is TGTGCCAGCAGTTTAGAATACGAGCAGTACTTC.

The V call is TRBV11-2, the J call TRBJ2-1; D unresolved. Matching the DNA end better, TRBJ2-5 makes the J call doubtful. This CDR3 spans 14 amino acids. Germline V lookup: CDR1 SGHAT, CDR2 FQNNGV. CDR3 nucleotides: TGTGCCAGCAGCTTAGGTTTAGGGCGAGAGACCCAGTACTTC. Its protein product is CASSLGLGRETQYF.

The chain is built from TRBV6-5 and TRBJ1-1; D is unresolved. CDR1 MNHEY and CDR2 SVGAGI come from the germline V gene. With 2 bases removed from V and 3 bases from J, the gap between germline ends came to 7 bases. CDR3 length: 13 residues. CDR3 bases: TGTGCCAGCAGTTACAGGGTCGACACTGAAGCTTTCTTT. It encodes CASSYRVDTEAFF.

This clonotype was seen at least ten times. The V call is TRBV7-8, the J call TRBJ2-1; 8 bases map to TRBD2. The CDR3 contains 15 residues. CDR1 SGHVS and CDR2 FQNEAQ come from the germline V gene. Germline trimming cut 5 bases from V and 0 bases from J; bases unmatched to any gene: 3. CDR3 bases: TGTGCCAGCAGCGCAGGGACTAGCTCCTACAATGAGCAGTTCTTC. Protein product: CASSAGTSSYNEQFF.

Concerning this clonotype itself: Since a much larger clone is just one base distant, this may be a read error. The J gene is TRBJ2-1, the V gene TRBV7-2; 7 bases fit TRBD2. Trimming cost V 5 bases and J 15 bases; bases outside gene matches: 16. The CDR3 loop spans 14 amino acids. Germline CDR1 and CDR2: SGHTA and FQGNSA. The CDR3 here is CASSPGGSRAILFF. For the CDR3, the DNA is TGTGCCAGCAGCCCAGGCGGGAGCAGGGCCATTCTGTTCTTC.

This clonotype was seen repeatedly, ten times or more. The CDR3 DNA reads as TGTGCCAGCAGTCCCCCCGGGGTTGTGTCGGCTGGGCAGTACTTC. Translated, it gives CASSPPGVVSAGQYF. V gene TRBV6-1 combines with J gene TRBJ2-1; D is perhaps TRBD2 (5 bases). With the DNA end fitting TRBJ2-7 better, the J assignment may be wrong. CDR1 and CDR2 (germline): MNHNS, SASEGT. This CDR3 has 15 residues.

J is TRBJ2-5 and V is TRBV7-2; maybe TRBD1 (5 bases). The germline V gene has CDR1 SGHTA and CDR2 FQGNSA. The CDR3 is made up of 13 amino acids. Trimming removed 5 bases at V and 11 bases at J, with 18 bases between. CDR3 bases: TGTGCCAGCAGCGGGATAGTGGACAATGAGCAGTACTTC. This translates into CASSGIVDNEQYF.

Regarding this clonotype: A read error may be the cause here, since a much bigger clone is one base away. The conserved phenylalanine or tryptophan is not found at the CDR3 terminus, so this likely reflects a read error. This chain connects TRBV6-6 to TRBJ2-1; 7 nucleotides agree with TRBD2. The J call is doubtful: the DNA matches TRBJ2-7 better. The CDR3 is 14 amino acids. The germline gives CDR1 MNHNY, CDR2 SVGAGI (reference sequence). CDR3 loop: CASAGGAGVQEQYL. In nucleotides, the CDR3 is TGTGCCAGCGCTGGTGGGGCGGGAGTTCAGGAGCAGTACTTA.

V and J are TRBV6-1 and TRBJ2-3; the match to TRBD2 covers 9 bases. The length of the CDR3 is 18 residues. The germline gives CDR1 MNHNS, CDR2 SASEGT. Trimming took 1 base from V and 1 from J; bases not matched to a gene: 9. The CDR3 region has the DNA TGTGCCAGCAGTGAAGTCGTTAGCGGGGGAGGGGGCACAGATACGCAGTATTTT. Translated, it gives CASSEVVSGGGGTDTQYF.

The CDR3 coding sequence is TGTGCCAGCAGGGACCGTTACAATGAGCAGTACTTC. This encodes CASRDRYNEQYF. This chain joins TRBV11-3 and TRBJ2-5; D not certain. The CDR3 loop spans 12 amino acids. Germline CDR1 reads SGHNT; CDR2 reads YENEEA. V dropped 6 bases and J dropped 11 bases, with 16 bases sitting between them.

V gene TRBV11-2 combines with J gene TRBJ2-1, with 10 bases fitting TRBD1. CDR1 and CDR2 from the germline V gene are SGHAT and FQNNGV. Trimming removed 0 bases from V and 9 bases from J; junction bases left unmatched: 8. This CDR3 has 16 amino acids. CDR3 loop: CASSLEWTGGRCEQFF. The CDR3 DNA reads TGTGCCAGCAGCTTAGAGTGGACAGGGGGTCGGTGTGAGCAGTTCTTC.

The CDR3 loop is CASSGYFEQYF. CDR3 DNA: TGTGCCAGCAGTGGTTACTTCGAGCAGTACTTC. The chain has TRBV6-2 or TRBV6-3 and TRBJ2-5; the D is unclear. Gene TRBJ2-7 matches the end of the DNA better, so the J call may be wrong. In germline, CDR1 is MNHEY, CDR2 SVGEGT. The CDR3 is made up of 11 amino acids.

This clonotype appeared a few times. CDR3 nucleotides: TGTGCCAGCAGCTTAGACCCAGGGATATTTTCACCCCTCCACTTT. Translated, it gives CASSLDPGIFSPLHF. The chain couples TRBV7-2 to TRBJ1-6; possible D gene TRBD1, 5 bases. CDR1 and CDR2 (germline): SGHTA, FQGNSA. The V gene lost 1 base and the J gene lost 9 bases, with 13 bases spanning the gap. There are 15 residues in the CDR3.

The chain employs TRBV12-3 or TRBV12-4 and TRBJ2-5; no reliable D call. V gave up 0 bases and J gave up 4 bases, with 18 bases separating them. This CDR3 has 17 amino acids. CDR3 in DNA: TGTGCCAGCAGTTTAGCGCTGGGTTACGGGCGTCGAGAGACCCAGTACTTC. This translates into CASSLALGYGRRETQYF.